This TCR beta chain was identified in a study of blood T cell repertoires in COVID-19. Study details: The United States, Italy and Spain supplied acute and convalescent COVID-19 samples. The analysed material was cDNA or gDNA that came from T cells, B-cell-depleted T cells, or PBMCs.

How the authors handled the data: Scientists estimated how many nucleated cells there were by amplifying reference gene primers. Here immunoSEQ multiplex PCR was the method, and the copy in TCRdb shows in-frame clones only, minus some. The DNA was the basis for D and trimming; V, J and clone size are from that table. In the table there are 200,000 to 250,000 clones, over 75% of which are singletons. Enrolled through a virtual design, the participants were between roughly 18 and 90 years of age and came from 24 US areas. V was clipped by 4 bases and J by 5 bases, with 12 bases between them. CDR3 size: 12 residues. From germline, CDR1 is GTSNPN and CDR2 SVGIG (reference sequence).

V gene TRBV30 combines with J gene TRBJ2-7; TRBD1 might be the D (5 bases). The sequenced sample was PBMCs or T cells enriched from blood (not recorded which). This TCR was recovered from a woman in her twenties or thirties who had been exposed to COVID-19. The CDR3 sequence is CAWTSGKHEQYF. CDR3 nucleotides: TGTGCCTGGACATCAGGGAAACACGAGCAGTACTTC.